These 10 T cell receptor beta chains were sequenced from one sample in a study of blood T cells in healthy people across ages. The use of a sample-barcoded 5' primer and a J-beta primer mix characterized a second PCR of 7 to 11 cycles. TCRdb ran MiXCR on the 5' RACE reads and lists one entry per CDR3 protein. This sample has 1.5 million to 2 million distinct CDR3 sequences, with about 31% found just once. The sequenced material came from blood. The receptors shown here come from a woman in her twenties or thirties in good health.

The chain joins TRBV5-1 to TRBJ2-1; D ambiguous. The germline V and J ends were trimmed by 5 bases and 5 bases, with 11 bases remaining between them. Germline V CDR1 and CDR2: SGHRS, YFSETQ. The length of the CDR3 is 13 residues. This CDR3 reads CASSMTVNNEQFF. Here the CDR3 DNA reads TGCGCCAGCAGTATGACGGTGAACAATGAGCAGTTCTTC.

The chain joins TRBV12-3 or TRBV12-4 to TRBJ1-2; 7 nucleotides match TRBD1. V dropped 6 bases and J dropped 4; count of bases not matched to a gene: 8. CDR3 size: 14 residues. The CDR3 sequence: CASRLKGAGYGYTF. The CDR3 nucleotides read TGTGCCAGCAGGTTGAAGGGGGCGGGCTATGGCTACACCTTC.

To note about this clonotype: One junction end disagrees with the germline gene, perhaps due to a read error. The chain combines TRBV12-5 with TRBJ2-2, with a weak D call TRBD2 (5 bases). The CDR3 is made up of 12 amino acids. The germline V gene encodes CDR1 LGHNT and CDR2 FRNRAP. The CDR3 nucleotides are TGTGCTAGTGGTGGGCTCACCGGGGAGCGGTTTTTT. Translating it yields CASGGLTGERFF.

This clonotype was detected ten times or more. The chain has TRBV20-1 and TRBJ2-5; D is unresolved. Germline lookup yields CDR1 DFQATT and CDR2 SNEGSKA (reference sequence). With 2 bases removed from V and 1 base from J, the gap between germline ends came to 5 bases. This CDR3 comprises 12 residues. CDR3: CSARPSQETQYF. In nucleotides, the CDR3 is TGCAGTGCTAGACCCTCCCAAGAGACCCAGTACTTC.

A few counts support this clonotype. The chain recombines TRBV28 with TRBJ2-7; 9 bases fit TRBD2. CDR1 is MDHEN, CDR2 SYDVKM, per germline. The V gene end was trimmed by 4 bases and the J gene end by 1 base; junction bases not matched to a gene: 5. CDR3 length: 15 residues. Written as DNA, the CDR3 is TGTGCCAGCAGTTGGAGTAGCGGGAGTTCCTACGAGCAGTACTTC. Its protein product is CASSWSSGSSYEQYF.

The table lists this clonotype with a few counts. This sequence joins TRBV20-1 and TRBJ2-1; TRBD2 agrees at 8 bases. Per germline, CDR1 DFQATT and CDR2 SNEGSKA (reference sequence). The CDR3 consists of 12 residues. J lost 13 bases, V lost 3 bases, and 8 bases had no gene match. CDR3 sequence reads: CSASGASGPQFF. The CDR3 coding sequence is TGCAGTGCTAGCGGGGCTAGCGGGCCCCAGTTCTTC.

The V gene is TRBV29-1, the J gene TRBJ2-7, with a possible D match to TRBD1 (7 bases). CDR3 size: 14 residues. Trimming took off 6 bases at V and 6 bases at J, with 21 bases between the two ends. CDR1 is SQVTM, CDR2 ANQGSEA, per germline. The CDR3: CSVAPRGADGEQYF. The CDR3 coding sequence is TGCAGCGTGGCCCCCAGGGGGGCGGATGGCGAGCAGTACTTC.

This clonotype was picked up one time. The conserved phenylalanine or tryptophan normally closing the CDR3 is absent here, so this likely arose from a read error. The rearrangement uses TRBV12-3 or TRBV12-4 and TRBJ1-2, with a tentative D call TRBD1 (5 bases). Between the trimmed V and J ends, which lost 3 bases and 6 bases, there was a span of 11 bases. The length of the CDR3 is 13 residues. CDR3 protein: CASSFSGGDGYTS. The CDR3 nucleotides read TGTGCCAGCAGTTTCTCCGGGGGAGATGGCTACACCTCC.

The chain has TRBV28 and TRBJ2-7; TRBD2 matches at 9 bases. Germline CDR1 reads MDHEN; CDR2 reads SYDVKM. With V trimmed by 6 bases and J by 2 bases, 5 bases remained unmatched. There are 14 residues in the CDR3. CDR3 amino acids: CASRLAGEAYEQYF. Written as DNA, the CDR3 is TGTGCCAGCAGATTAGCGGGAGAGGCCTACGAGCAGTACTTC.

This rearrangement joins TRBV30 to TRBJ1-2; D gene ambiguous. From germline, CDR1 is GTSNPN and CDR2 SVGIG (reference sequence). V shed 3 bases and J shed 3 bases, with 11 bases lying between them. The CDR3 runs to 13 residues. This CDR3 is CAWSESRDYGYTF. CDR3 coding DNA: TGTGCCTGGAGCGAATCTCGGGACTATGGCTACACCTTC.